By share of the sample, the clone carrying this T cell receptor (beta chain) is medium-sized (0.01 to 0.1%). Germline assignment: CDR1 SGHNT and CDR2 YENEEA. The J segment lost 4 bases and the V segment lost 5 bases, leaving 5 bases of the junction unmatched. The length of the CDR3 is 14 residues. Treatment denoted: randomized to nivolumab then ipilimumab (arm A) or the reverse (arm B). The sample is drawn from a study of sequential checkpoint blockade in melanoma. Clones were read by immunoSEQ multiplex PCR, and TCRdb kept only the in-frame ones, dropping some. The sample lists about 2,500 clones, approximately 15% occurring once.

The clonotype was recovered from a human donor with melanoma. The gene calls are TRBV11-3 and TRBJ2-3; 8 bases map to TRBD2. Sequencing used tumor tissue (inferred from file names), obtained from a patient given nivolumab and ipilimumab in sequence. As DNA, the CDR3 is TGTGCCAGCAGCCGTAGCGGGACGGCAGATACGCAGTATTTT. The encoded protein is CASSRSGTADTQYF.